This TCR beta chain was retrieved from a study of cytomegalovirus exposure and HLA in healthy donors. As for the study in general: Earlier sequencing of some 170 million T cells yielded roughly 120 million unique TCR beta sequences. Study-level points and caveats: In vitro assays verified that three CMV-associated chains recognized CMV antigens specifically. According to a later analysis, most TCR beta chains associated with CMV appeared HLA-restricted.

Germline CDR1 is SGDLS and CDR2 is YYNGEE. V was cut by 4 bases and J by 0 bases, with 16 bases left in between. The CDR3 spans 16 residues. The primer mix had 60 Vbeta and 13 Jbeta primers. The protocol was immunoSEQ multiplex PCR, while the TCRdb copy is restricted to in-frame clones and leaves out a portion. The data contain 89,000 or so clones, 65% to 80% of them seen just once; the ten biggest clones take up more than 3.5%. This clone was counted only a few times. The antigen remains undetermined. This chain links TRBV9 with TRBJ1-2; D is unresolved. The clonotype originates from a man in his sixties in good health and CMV-seronegative. Sequenced sample: PBMCs. The CDR3 protein is CASSPRDSDSNYGYTF. The DNA for the CDR3 is TGTGCCAGCAGCCCCCGGGATTCAGATTCTAACTATGGCTACACCTTC.